The 30 T cell receptor beta chains listed next were all sequenced from one sample in a study of T cells expressing NK-cell markers. Using the 5' RACE reads, TCRdb records one entry per CDR3 protein without DNA. This repertoire comprises under 500,000 distinct CDR3 sequences; its ten largest clones make up 6% to 8%. The sample consisted of blood T cells: a sorted CD56 or NKG2C T cell subset, CD4+ or CD8+ T cells, or bulk PBMC T cells (not recorded which). The receptors originated from a woman between 18 and 75 years old in good health.

The chain is built from TRBV13 and TRBJ2-2; TCRdb designates TRBD1, a call that cannot be tested without DNA. The CDR3 runs to 17 residues. The germline gives CDR1 PRHDT, CDR2 FYEKMQ (reference sequence). CDR3 region: CASSPSAQGAGTGELFF.

The rearrangement uses TRBV24-1 and TRBJ2-1; without DNA, the TCRdb call of TRBD2 cannot be checked. There are 14 residues in the CDR3. CDR1 KGHDR and CDR2 SFDVKD come from the germline V gene. The CDR3 spells CATSDPSSGREQFF.

The chain uses TRBV3-1 and TRBJ2-2. The CDR3 has 13 amino acids. From germline, CDR1 is LGHDT and CDR2 YNNKEL (reference sequence). The chain's CDR3 is CASSHSRPGELFF.

CDR3 region: CASSLVGSLGPDTQYF. V and J are TRBV5-1 and TRBJ2-3. The CDR3 runs to 16 residues. The V gene's germline CDR1 is SGHRS and CDR2 YFSETQ.

CDR3 protein: CASSRTGPNEKLFF. The genes are TRBV7-3 and TRBJ1-4; TCRdb gives TRBD1 as the D gene, but with no DNA this cannot be confirmed. The CDR3 is 14 residues long. The germline V gene encodes CDR1 SGHTA and CDR2 FQGTGA.

The V call is TRBV29-1, the J call TRBJ2-5. The CDR3 loop spans 14 amino acids. In germline, CDR1 is SQVTM, CDR2 ANQGSEA. CDR3 region: CSVVRALTQETQYF. The full variable domain, completed using reference TRBV29-1 and TRBJ2-5, is SAVISQKPSRDICQRGTSLTIQCQVDSQVTMMFWYRQQPGQSLTLIATANQGSEATYESGFVIDKFPISRPNLTFSTLTVSNMSPEDSSIYLCSVVRALTQETQYFGPGTRLLVL.

The V and J genes are TRBV11-2 and TRBJ2-1; the D call of TRBD2 rests on TCRdb alone, since no DNA is present to check it. Germline CDR1 SGHAT, CDR2 FQNNGV. The CDR3 runs 18 residues. The CDR3 here is CASSAPTALPGLYNEQFF.

This rearrangement joins TRBV7-2 to TRBJ2-1; without DNA, the TCRdb call of TRBD1 cannot be checked. Looked up from germline, CDR1 is SGHTA and CDR2 is FQGNSA. CDR3 size: 14 residues. CDR3 protein: CASSLAVSGAGQFF.

V usage is TRBV6-6 and J usage is TRBJ2-7. Germline V lookup: CDR1 MNHNY, CDR2 SVGAGI (reference sequence). The CDR3 length is 13 residues. The CDR3 loop reads CASSYDGTYEEYF.

V usage is TRBV7-2 and J usage is TRBJ2-3; absent DNA, TCRdb's TRBD2 call cannot be checked. The germline V gene encodes CDR1 SGHTA and CDR2 FQGNSA. This CDR3 is built from 16 residues. The CDR3 reads CASSLGPAGAPDTQYF.

The V call is TRBV24-1, the J call TRBJ2-1; TCRdb's D call of TRBD2 is untestable without DNA. This CDR3 region has 18 residues. CDR1 is KGHDR and CDR2 is SFDVKD in the germline V gene. The CDR3 loop reads CAEIRGTSGRSSYNEQFF.

This chain connects TRBV7-3 to TRBJ2-3; TCRdb's D call of TRBD1 is untestable without DNA. This CDR3 contains 16 residues. In germline, CDR1 is SGHTA, CDR2 FQGTGA. This chain's CDR3 is CASSSSGTGVGDTQYF. Supplemented by reference TRBV7-3 and TRBJ2-3, the full variable domain reads GAGVSQTPSNKVTEKGKYVELRCDPISGHTALYWYRQSLGQGPEFLIYFQGTGAADDSGLPNDRFFAVRPEGSVSTLKIQRTERGDSAVYLCASSSSGTGVGDTQYFGPGTRLTVL.

The rearrangement links TRBV20-1 to TRBJ2-7. The CDR3 is 15 amino acids. CDR1 is DFQATT and CDR2 is SNEGSKA in the germline V gene (reference sequence). The CDR3: CSARDGSQSPYEQYF.

J is TRBJ2-3 and V is TRBV29-1. The length of the CDR3 is 14 residues. Germline V gene lookup returns CDR1 SQVTM and CDR2 ANQGSEA. The CDR3 region is CSVEKPQSTDTQYF.

The chain recombines TRBV4-3 with TRBJ2-2. The CDR3 spans 14 residues. The germline CDR1 and CDR2 sequences are LGHNA and YSLEER. The CDR3 sequence: CASSQAPLGGELFF.

The chain joins TRBV13 to TRBJ2-3; TCRdb's D call, TRBD1, is unchecked because there is no DNA. This CDR3 region has 15 residues. The V gene's germline CDR1 is PRHDT and CDR2 FYEKMQ (reference sequence). Here the CDR3 reads CASRLGQGASDTQYF.

The V call is TRBV5-1, the J call TRBJ1-5; TCRdb selects TRBD1, and the lack of DNA leaves this call unchecked. There are 15 residues in the CDR3. CDR1 and CDR2 from the germline V gene are SGHRS and YFSETQ. Here the CDR3 reads CASSLSGTEYQPQHF.

The V and J genes are TRBV24-1 and TRBJ2-2; absent DNA, TCRdb's TRBD2 call cannot be checked. The germline V gene encodes CDR1 KGHDR and CDR2 SFDVKD. The CDR3 runs to 15 residues. The CDR3 loop reads CATSETGTVTEELFF.

The rearrangement uses TRBV6-1 and TRBJ1-1. CDR1 and CDR2 from the germline V gene are MNHNS and SASEGT. The CDR3 consists of 11 residues. CDR3 sequence reads: CASSENYEAFF.

The CDR3 is CASSQTWIGWGEQFF. The V call is TRBV4-3, the J call TRBJ2-1; checking the TCRdb D call of TRBD2 is not possible without DNA. Germline V lookup: CDR1 LGHNA, CDR2 YSLEER. The CDR3 has 15 residues.

V gene TRBV5-1 combines with J gene TRBJ2-2; TCRdb's assignment of TRBD1 cannot be checked, as there is no DNA. CDR3 length: 15 amino acids. Looked up from germline, CDR1 is SGHRS and CDR2 is YFSETQ. CDR3 amino acids: CASSLGEANTGELFF.

The CDR3 sequence is CSVPDLDTQYF. This rearrangement joins TRBV29-1 to TRBJ2-3. Germline V lookup: CDR1 SQVTM, CDR2 ANQGSEA. The length of the CDR3 is 11 residues.

The chain links TRBV9 to TRBJ1-1. The germline V gene has CDR1 SGDLS and CDR2 YYNGEE. CDR3 size: 14 residues. The CDR3 protein is CASSVGAVGTEAFF.

This sequence joins TRBV24-1 and TRBJ2-1; TCRdb's D call, TRBD2, is unchecked because there is no DNA. CDR3 length: 22 amino acids. Germline lookup yields CDR1 KGHDR and CDR2 SFDVKD. The CDR3 is CATSAGRYRTSGRGRVYNEQFF.

The chain couples TRBV15 to TRBJ2-7; TCRdb indicates TRBD2, and absent DNA this call remains unverified. CDR3 length: 14 residues. Per germline, CDR1 LNHNV and CDR2 YYDKDF (reference sequence). The CDR3 sequence is CATSRVGASVEQYF.

The chain has TRBV7-2 and TRBJ2-3; checking the TCRdb D call of TRBD2 is not possible without DNA. This CDR3 contains 14 residues. CDR1 SGHTA and CDR2 FQGNSA come from the germline V gene. Here the CDR3 reads CASRVLAGADTQYF.

CDR3: CASSLHDESLNTEAFF. This chain links TRBV12-3 or TRBV12-4 with TRBJ1-1. The CDR3 has 16 amino acids.

V and J are TRBV5-5 and TRBJ1-4; TCRdb picks TRBD1, but there is no DNA to check that call. The CDR3 length is 16 residues. Germline CDR1 reads SGHKS; CDR2 reads YYEKEE (reference sequence). Here the CDR3 reads CASSLHQDRVGEKLFF.

The rearrangement uses TRBV3-1 and TRBJ2-1; there is no DNA to check the TCRdb D call of TRBD2. CDR3 length: 16 residues. Germline V gene data show CDR1 as LGHDT and CDR2 as YNNKEL (reference sequence). The CDR3 here is CASSQETSGTYNEQFF.

The chain's CDR3 is CASSPTGTRSNEQFF. The V call is TRBV28, the J call TRBJ2-1; TCRdb indicates TRBD2, and absent DNA this call remains unverified. Germline CDR1 reads MDHEN; CDR2 reads SYDVKM. The CDR3 consists of 15 residues.